This T cell receptor beta chain comes out of a study of shared clonotypes between healthy human individuals. Whole-study context: Each donor had three CD4 naive, three CD4 memory, two CD8 naive and one CD8 memory plate.

The naive CD8 population came from CD45RO-negative cells selected for CCR7, without terminally differentiated effector memory CD45RA+ cells. Broader study findings: Exclusively blood specimens were collected; tissue repertoires likely differ. A reduction in generation probabilities was seen for non-shared clonotypes relative to those shared by all four donors.

CDR1 SGDLS and CDR2 YYNGEE come from the germline V gene. This CDR3 has 16 residues. V dropped 3 bases and J dropped 6 bases, with 18 bases sitting between them. At deep level, the assay was performed. Sequencing used immunoSEQ multiplex PCR; TCRdb keeps in-frame clones, though not all of them. The repertoire holds just over 2,000,000 clones, roughly 94% seen once, with 1.1% in the top ten. Worth noting for this clone: Its antigen is not identified.

The clonotype was recovered from a man in his late teens or twenties in good health. The chain combines TRBV9 with TRBJ1-4, with D possibly TRBD1 on 5 matching bases. The specimen sequenced was naive CD8+ T cells sorted from blood. The CDR3 loop is CASSAGDGGWDEKLFF. The CDR3 nucleotides read TGTGCCAGCAGCGCTGGGGACGGGGGATGGGATGAAAAACTGTTTTTT.